The TCR beta chain described here comes from a study of siplizumab effects on memory and regulatory T cells. Method: immunoSEQ multiplex PCR; TCRdb's copy keeps in-frame clones and lacks some. The table lists roughly 93,000 clones, 90% to 95% of them singletons, with roughly 1.3% in the top ten. The junction had 2 bases not matched to a gene; V was cut back by 1 base and J by 0 bases. Germline-derived CDR1 and CDR2 are MGHDK and SYGVNS. This CDR3 has 16 amino acids. The genes are TRBV25-1 and TRBJ2-2, with 7 bases lining up with TRBD1. The origin of this receptor is a human donor in good health. Material: non-Treg CD4+ T cells sorted from blood. The CDR3: CASSELGTANTGELFF. CDR3 nucleotides: TGTGCCAGCAGTGAATTGGGGACAGCGAACACCGGGGAGCTGTTTTTT. Complete variable domain (other parts from reference TRBV25-1 and TRBJ2-2): EADIYQTPRYLVIGTGKKITLECSQTMGHDKMYWYQQDPGMELHLIHYSYGVNSTEKGDLSSESTVSRIRTEHFPLTLESARPSHTSQYLCASSELGTANTGELFFGEGSRLTVL.